The source of this T cell receptor beta chain is a study of response to subunit inactivated influenza vaccine. Study-level findings and limits: T cells newly recruited by each seasonal influenza vaccination are few, the authors suggested.

In TCRdb, the RT-PCR reads were re-called with MiXCR into one record per CDR3 protein. The data contain 590,000 or so distinct CDR3 sequences, 11% to 15% of them singletons. The CDR3 contains 16 residues. Germline assignment: CDR1 SEHNR and CDR2 FQNEAQ (reference sequence). Losses at the gene ends were 2 bases for V and 5 bases for J; bases not matched to a gene: 9. About this clonotype: Its target is not known.

Specimen: PBMCs from blood, collected 14 to 15 days before vaccination. The V call is TRBV7-9, the J call TRBJ2-5, with 9 bases lining up with TRBD2. This TCR was sampled from a man between 50 and 59 years old who received an inactivated influenza vaccine. Here the CDR3 DNA reads TGTGCCAGCAGCTTACTAAGCGGAGCGGGGGGTGAGACCCAGTACTTC. Its protein product is CASSLLSGAGGETQYF.